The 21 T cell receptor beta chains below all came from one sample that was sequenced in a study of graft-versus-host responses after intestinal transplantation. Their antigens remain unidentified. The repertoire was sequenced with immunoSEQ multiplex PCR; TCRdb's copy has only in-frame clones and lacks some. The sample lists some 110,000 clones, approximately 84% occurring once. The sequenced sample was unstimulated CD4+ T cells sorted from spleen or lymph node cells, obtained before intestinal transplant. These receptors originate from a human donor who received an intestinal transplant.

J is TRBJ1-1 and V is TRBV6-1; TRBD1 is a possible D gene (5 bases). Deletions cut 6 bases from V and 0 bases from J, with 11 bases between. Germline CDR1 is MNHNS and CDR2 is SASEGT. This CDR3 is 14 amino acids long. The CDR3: CASRTSGLNTEAFF. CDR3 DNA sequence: TGTGCCAGCAGAACCTCAGGGTTGAACACTGAAGCTTTCTTT.

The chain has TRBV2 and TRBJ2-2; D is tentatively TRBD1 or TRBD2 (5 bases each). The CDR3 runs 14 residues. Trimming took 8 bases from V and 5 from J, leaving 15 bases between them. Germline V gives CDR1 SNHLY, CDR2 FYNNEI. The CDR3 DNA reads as TGTGCCAGCCACCTGGGACCCAAAACCGGGGAGCTGTTTTTT. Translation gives CASHLGPKTGELFF.

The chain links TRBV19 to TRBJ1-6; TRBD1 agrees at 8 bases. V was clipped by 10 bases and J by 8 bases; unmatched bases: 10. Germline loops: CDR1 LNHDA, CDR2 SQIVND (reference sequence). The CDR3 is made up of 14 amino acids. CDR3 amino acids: CATQPTGEYSPLHF. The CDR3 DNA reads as TGTGCCACCCAACCGACAGGGGAGTATTCACCCCTCCACTTT.

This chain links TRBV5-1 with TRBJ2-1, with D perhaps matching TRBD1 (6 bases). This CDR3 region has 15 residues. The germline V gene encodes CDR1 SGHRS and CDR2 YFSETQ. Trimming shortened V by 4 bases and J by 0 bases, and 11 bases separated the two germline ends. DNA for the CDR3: TGCGCCAGCAGCCCGGACAGTTTCTCCTACAATGAGCAGTTCTTC. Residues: CASSPDSFSYNEQFF.

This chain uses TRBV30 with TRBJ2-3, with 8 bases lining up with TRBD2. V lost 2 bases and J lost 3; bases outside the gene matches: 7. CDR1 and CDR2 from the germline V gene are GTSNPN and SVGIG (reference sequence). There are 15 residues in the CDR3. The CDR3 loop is CAWSRGGAGTDTQYF. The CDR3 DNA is TGTGCCTGGAGTCGGGGGGGCGCGGGGACAGATACGCAGTATTTT.

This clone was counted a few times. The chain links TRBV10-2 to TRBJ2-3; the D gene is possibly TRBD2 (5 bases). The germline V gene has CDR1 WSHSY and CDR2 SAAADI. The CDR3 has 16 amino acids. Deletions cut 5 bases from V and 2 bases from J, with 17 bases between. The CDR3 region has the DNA TGCGCCAGCAGTCCCCCTAGTCCGAGGGTCACAGATACGCAGTATTTT. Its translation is CASSPPSPRVTDTQYF.

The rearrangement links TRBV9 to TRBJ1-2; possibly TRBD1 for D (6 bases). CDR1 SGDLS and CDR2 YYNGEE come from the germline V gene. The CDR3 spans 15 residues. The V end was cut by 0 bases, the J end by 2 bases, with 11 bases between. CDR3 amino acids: CASSVGRGPNYGYTF. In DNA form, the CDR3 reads TGTGCCAGCAGCGTAGGCAGGGGCCCCAACTATGGCTACACCTTC. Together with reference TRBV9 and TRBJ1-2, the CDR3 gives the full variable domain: DSGVTQTPKHLITATGQRVTLRCSPRSGDLSVYWYQQSLDQGLQFLIQYYNGEERAKGNILERFSAQQFPDLHSELNLSSLELGDSALYFCASSVGRGPNYGYTFGSGTRLTVV.

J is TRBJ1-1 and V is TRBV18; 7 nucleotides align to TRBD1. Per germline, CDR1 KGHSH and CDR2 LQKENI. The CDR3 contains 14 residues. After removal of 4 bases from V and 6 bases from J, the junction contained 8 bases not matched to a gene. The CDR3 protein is CASSLGRGQAEAFF. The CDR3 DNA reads TGTGCCAGCTCACTAGGAAGGGGGCAGGCTGAAGCTTTCTTT.

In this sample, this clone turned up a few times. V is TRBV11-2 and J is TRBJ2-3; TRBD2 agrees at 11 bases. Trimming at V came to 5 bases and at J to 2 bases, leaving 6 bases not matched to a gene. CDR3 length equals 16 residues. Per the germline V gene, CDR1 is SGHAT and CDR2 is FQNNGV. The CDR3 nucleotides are TGTGCCAGCAGCCTCCTAGCGGGGGGCGTCACAGATACGCAGTATTTT. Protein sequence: CASSLLAGGVTDTQYF.

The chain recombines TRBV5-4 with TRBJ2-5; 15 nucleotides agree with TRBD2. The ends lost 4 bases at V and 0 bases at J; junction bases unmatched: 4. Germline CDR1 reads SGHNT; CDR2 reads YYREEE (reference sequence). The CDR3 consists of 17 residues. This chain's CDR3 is CASSAGTSGGHQETQYF. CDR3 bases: TGTGCCAGCAGCGCCGGGACTAGCGGGGGGCACCAAGAGACCCAGTACTTC.

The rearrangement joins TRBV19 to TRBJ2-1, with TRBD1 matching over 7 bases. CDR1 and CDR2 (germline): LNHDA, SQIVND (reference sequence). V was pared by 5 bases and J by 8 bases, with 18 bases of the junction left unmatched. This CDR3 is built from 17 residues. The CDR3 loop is CASSARPPGQRRDEQFF. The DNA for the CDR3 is TGTGCCAGTAGTGCCCGCCCGCCGGGACAGAGGCGGGATGAGCAGTTCTTC.

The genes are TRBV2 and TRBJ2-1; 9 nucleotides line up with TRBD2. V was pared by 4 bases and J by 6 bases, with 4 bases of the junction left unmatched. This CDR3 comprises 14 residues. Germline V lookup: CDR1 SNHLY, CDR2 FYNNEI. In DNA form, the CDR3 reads TGTGCCAGCAGTGCCGGGACTAGCTTCAATGAGCAGTTCTTC. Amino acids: CASSAGTSFNEQFF.

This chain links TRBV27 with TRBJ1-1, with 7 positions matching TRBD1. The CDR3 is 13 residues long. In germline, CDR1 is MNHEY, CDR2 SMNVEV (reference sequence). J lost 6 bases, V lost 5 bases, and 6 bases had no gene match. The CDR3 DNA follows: TGTGCCAGCAGTCCACAGGGGATCGCTGAAGCTTTCTTT. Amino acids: CASSPQGIAEAFF.

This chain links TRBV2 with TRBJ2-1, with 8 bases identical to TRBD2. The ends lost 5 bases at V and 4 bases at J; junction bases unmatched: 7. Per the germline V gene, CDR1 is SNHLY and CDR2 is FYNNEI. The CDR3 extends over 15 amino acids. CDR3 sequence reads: CASSLGTRGYNEQFF. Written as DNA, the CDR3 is TGTGCCAGCAGTTTGGGGACTAGGGGGTACAATGAGCAGTTCTTC.

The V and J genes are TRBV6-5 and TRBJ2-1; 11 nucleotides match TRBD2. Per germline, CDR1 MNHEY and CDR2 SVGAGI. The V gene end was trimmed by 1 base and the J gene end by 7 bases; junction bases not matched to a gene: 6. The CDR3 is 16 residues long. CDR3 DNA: TGTGCCAGCAGTTACTTACTAGCGGGAGCGGGGAATGAGCAGTTCTTC. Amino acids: CASSYLLAGAGNEQFF.

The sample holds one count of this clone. The CDR3, as DNA: TGCGCCAGCAGCGAGGGACTAGCGGACAGCACAGATACGCAGTATTTT. Amino acids: CASSEGLADSTDTQYF. The J gene is TRBJ2-3, the V gene TRBV5-1, with TRBD2 matching 11 bases. Trimming cost V 4 bases and J 0 bases; bases outside gene matches: 4. The CDR3 contains 16 residues. Germline CDR1 and CDR2: SGHRS and YFSETQ.

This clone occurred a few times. The CDR3 protein is CASLSGGNPYEQYF. Written as DNA, the CDR3 is TGTGCCAGCCTAAGCGGGGGGAATCCCTACGAGCAGTACTTC. The chain recombines TRBV10-3 with TRBJ2-7; 9 nucleotides align to TRBD2. This CDR3 is built from 14 residues. The trim removed 10 bases at V and 2 bases at J, leaving 9 bases unmatched. Germline V gene lookup returns CDR1 ENHRY and CDR2 SYGVKD.

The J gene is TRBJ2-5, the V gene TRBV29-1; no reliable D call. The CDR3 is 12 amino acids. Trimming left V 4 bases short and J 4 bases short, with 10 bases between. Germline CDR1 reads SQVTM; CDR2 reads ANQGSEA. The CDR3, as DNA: TGCAGCGTTGTCGGTGGCGCAGAGACCCAGTACTTC. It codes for CSVVGGAETQYF.

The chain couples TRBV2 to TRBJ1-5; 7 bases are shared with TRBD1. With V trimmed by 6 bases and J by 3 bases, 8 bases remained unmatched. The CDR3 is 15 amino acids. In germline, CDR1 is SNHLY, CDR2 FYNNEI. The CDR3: CASRALDRDNQPQHF. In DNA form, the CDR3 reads TGTGCCAGCAGGGCCCTTGACAGGGACAATCAGCCCCAGCATTTT.

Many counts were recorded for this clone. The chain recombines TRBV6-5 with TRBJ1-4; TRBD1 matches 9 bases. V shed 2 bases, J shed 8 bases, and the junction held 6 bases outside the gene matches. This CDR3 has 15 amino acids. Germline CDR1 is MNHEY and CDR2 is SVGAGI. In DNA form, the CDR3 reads TGTGCCAGCAGTTACGGGACAGGGTCGAACGAAAAACTGTTTTTT. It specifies CASSYGTGSNEKLFF.

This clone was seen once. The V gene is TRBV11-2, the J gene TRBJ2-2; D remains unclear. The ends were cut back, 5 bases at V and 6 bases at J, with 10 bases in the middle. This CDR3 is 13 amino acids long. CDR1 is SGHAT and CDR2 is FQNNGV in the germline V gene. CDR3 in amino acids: CASSPRYAGELFF. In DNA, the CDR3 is TGTGCCAGCAGCCCCCGGTACGCCGGGGAGCTGTTTTTT.